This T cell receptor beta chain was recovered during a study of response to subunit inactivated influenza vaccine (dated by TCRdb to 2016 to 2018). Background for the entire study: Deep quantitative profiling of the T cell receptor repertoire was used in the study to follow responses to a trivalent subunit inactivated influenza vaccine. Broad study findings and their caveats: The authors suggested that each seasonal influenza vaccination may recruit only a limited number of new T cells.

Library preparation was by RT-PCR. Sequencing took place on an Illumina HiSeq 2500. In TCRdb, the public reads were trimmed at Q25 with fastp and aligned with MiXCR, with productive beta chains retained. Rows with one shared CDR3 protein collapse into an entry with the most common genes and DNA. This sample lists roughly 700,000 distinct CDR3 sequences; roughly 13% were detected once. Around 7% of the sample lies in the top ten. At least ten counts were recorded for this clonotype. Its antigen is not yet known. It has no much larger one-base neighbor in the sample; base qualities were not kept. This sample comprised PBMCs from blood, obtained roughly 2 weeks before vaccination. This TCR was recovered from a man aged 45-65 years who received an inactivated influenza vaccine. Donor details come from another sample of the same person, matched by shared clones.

In nucleotide form, the sequence is TGTGCCAGCAGTTTAGGGCTAACGAACACCGGGGAGCTGTTTTTT. It is translated as CASSLGLTNTGELFF. This chain is built from TRBV12-3 or TRBV12-4 and TRBJ2-2; the D segment cannot be called with confidence. The CDR3 spans 15 residues, from the cysteine through the phenylalanine. Only the CDR3 region is kept as DNA, spanning 45 bases read in frame from base 1. The V and J ends are trimmed by 1 base and 0 bases, leaving 6 bases between them.